The 20 T cell receptor beta chains reported below all come from one sample, sequenced in a study of blood T cell repertoires in COVID-19. This table comes from immunoSEQ multiplex PCR, and its TCRdb copy is limited to in-frame clones, with some not included. The sample contains about 400,000 clones, around nine tenths of which appear only once. The sequenced sample consisted of PBMCs or T cells enriched from blood (not recorded which). These receptors all come from a woman aged 45-59 years who had recovered from COVID-19.

This clone was seen only once. The gene calls are TRBV4-1 and TRBJ2-2; D unclear. V shed 6 bases and J shed 13 bases, with 15 bases lying between them. Germline V gene data show CDR1 as MGHRA and CDR2 as YSYEKL. The CDR3 runs 12 residues. The DNA of the CDR3 is TGCGCCAGCAGAACCCCCGTCGGTGGGCTGTTTTTT. This codes for CASRTPVGGLFF.

The chain employs TRBV6-1 and TRBJ1-6; tentative D call: TRBD1 (6 bases). This CDR3 comprises 17 residues. Trimming removed 0 bases from V and 7 bases from J, with 16 bases in between. The germline V gene encodes CDR1 MNHNS and CDR2 SASEGT. The CDR3 protein is CASSEASLGATNSPLHF. In DNA, the CDR3 is TGTGCCAGCAGTGAAGCGAGTCTGGGGGCGACCAATTCACCCCTCCACTTT.

The genes are TRBV28 and TRBJ2-2; unclear D gene. CDR1 is MDHEN and CDR2 is SYDVKM in the germline V gene. There are 11 residues in the CDR3. V was pared by 3 bases and J by 12 bases, with 8 bases between. CDR3 coding DNA: TGTGCCAGCAGTTTGGGCCGGAAGCTGTTTTTT. It translates to CASSLGRKLFF.

The chain carries TRBV10-3 and TRBJ1-5, with a possible D match to TRBD1 (5 bases). Germline CDR1 reads ENHRY; CDR2 reads SYGVKD. CDR3 size: 16 residues. The V and J ends lost 11 bases and 0 bases respectively, with 20 bases between them. For the CDR3, the DNA is TGTGCCGCCCGCCCGGGGGGACTTCTTAGCAATCAGCCCCAGCATTTT. Amino acid sequence: CAARPGGLLSNQPQHF.

This clone has a single count. This sequence joins TRBV18 and TRBJ2-2; 8 bases match TRBD1. Germline assignment: CDR1 KGHSH and CDR2 LQKENI. The CDR3 spans 15 residues. J was trimmed by 5 bases and V by 5 bases; bases with no gene match: 7. CDR3 in DNA: TGTGCCAGCTCAGGAAGGACAGGGAAAACCGGGGAGCTGTTTTTT. It encodes CASSGRTGKTGELFF.

The chain carries TRBV29-1 and TRBJ2-7; maybe TRBD2 (5 bases). In germline, CDR1 is SQVTM, CDR2 ANQGSEA. The CDR3 totals 13 residues. With 4 bases removed from V and 6 bases from J, the gap between germline ends came to 16 bases. The CDR3 region is CSVVRESAGEQYF. The CDR3 bases are TGCAGCGTTGTGAGGGAATCAGCTGGCGAGCAGTACTTC.

This chain joins TRBV27 and TRBJ1-2, with D perhaps TRBD1 (6 bases). Germline V gives CDR1 MNHEY, CDR2 SMNVEV (reference sequence). The CDR3 extends over 13 amino acids. V was clipped by 6 bases and J by 10 bases, with 18 bases between them. CDR3 DNA sequence: TGTGCCAGCAGAGATACAGGGTCGCCTGACTACACCTTC. This gives the protein CASRDTGSPDYTF.

This clone came up a few times. The chain recombines TRBV7-8 with TRBJ2-7, with 9 bases lining up with TRBD1. This CDR3 has 15 residues. Germline V gene data show CDR1 as SGHVS and CDR2 as FQNEAQ. J lost 3 bases, V lost 0 bases, and 3 bases had no gene match. CDR3 nucleotides: TGTGCCAGCAGCTTAGCTGAGACAGGGGGCTACGAGCAGTACTTC. Translated: CASSLAETGGYEQYF.

The chain has TRBV18 and TRBJ1-5; possible D gene TRBD1, 5 bases. The V end lost 1 base, the J end lost 3 bases, and 16 bases lay between the germline ends. The CDR3 contains 17 residues. CDR1 is KGHSH and CDR2 is LQKENI in the germline V gene. The chain's CDR3 is CASSPRGAGTNNQPQHF. The DNA for the CDR3 is TGTGCCAGCTCACCACGAGGGGCAGGGACTAACAATCAGCCCCAGCATTTT.

This rearrangement joins TRBV10-1 to TRBJ1-1; 7 nucleotides align to TRBD1. The CDR3 runs to 9 residues. Germline-derived CDR1 and CDR2 are WNHNN and SYGVQD (reference sequence). The CDR3 DNA reads as TGCGCTACAGGGGCCCGAGCTTTCTTT. Its protein is CATGARAFF.

The chain recombines TRBV19 with TRBJ1-4; D is perhaps TRBD1 (6 bases). This CDR3 region has 15 residues. In germline, CDR1 is LNHDA, CDR2 SQIVND (reference sequence). Trimming removed 6 bases from V and 8 bases from J, with 19 bases in between. CDR3 amino acids: CASSITGTHPEKLFF. The CDR3, as DNA: TGTGCCAGTAGCATAACCGGGACACACCCGGAAAAACTGTTTTTT.

J is TRBJ2-1 and V is TRBV18, with TRBD1 as a possible D gene (5 bases). There are 15 residues in the CDR3. CDR1 is KGHSH, CDR2 LQKENI, per germline. Trimming stripped 2 bases from V and 3 bases from J, with 11 bases between. The DNA for the CDR3 is TGTGCCAGCTCACCAACTGGAGACAGCTACAATGAGCAGTTCTTC. Translation: CASSPTGDSYNEQFF.

The chain combines TRBV7-9 with TRBJ1-2; possibly TRBD1 for D (5 bases). V lost 1 base and J 1 base, leaving 16 bases between the germline ends. Germline assignment: CDR1 SEHNR and CDR2 FQNEAQ (reference sequence). This CDR3 is built from 17 residues. The CDR3 DNA reads TGTGCCAGCAGCTTAGAGGCTGCGGGACGTAGTAACTATGGCTACACCTTC. Translated: CASSLEAAGRSNYGYTF.

The chain recombines TRBV5-1 with TRBJ1-2; 10 bases are shared with TRBD1. The CDR3 runs to 17 residues. V shed 1 base and J 2 bases; nucleotides not matched to a gene: 8. From germline, CDR1 is SGHRS and CDR2 YFSETQ. Written as DNA, the CDR3 is TGCGCCAGCAGCTTGATACCCCGGGACAGGGGAAACTATGGCTACACCTTC. Residues: CASSLIPRDRGNYGYTF.

The rearrangement links TRBV2 to TRBJ1-2; 7 positions agree with TRBD1. Per germline, CDR1 SNHLY and CDR2 FYNNEI. There are 15 residues in the CDR3. Unmatched junction bases numbered 11, after V lost 3 bases and J lost 7 bases. CDR3 DNA sequence: TGTGCCAGCAGTGAGCTCCAGACAGGGCAGGGTGGCTACACCTTC. Translated, it gives CASSELQTGQGGYTF.

The genes are TRBV5-1 and TRBJ1-5, with 8 positions matching TRBD1. The V and J ends lost 0 bases and 7 bases, in that order; junction bases with no gene match: 9. Germline CDR1 and CDR2: SGHRS and YFSETQ. The CDR3 spans 16 residues. The CDR3 loop reads CASSLAGTGLGQPQHF. The CDR3 DNA reads as TGCGCCAGCAGCTTGGCCGGGACAGGCCTTGGGCAGCCCCAGCATTTT.

The chain uses TRBV9 and TRBJ1-2; TRBD1 might be the D (5 bases). Trimming left V 7 bases short and J 6 bases short, with 7 bases between. The CDR3 loop spans 10 amino acids. Germline CDR1 and CDR2: SGDLS and YYNGEE. The CDR3 here is CASAGNGYTF. The CDR3 DNA is TGTGCCAGCGCAGGGAATGGCTACACCTTC.

The chain has TRBV7-3 and TRBJ2-2; 9 nucleotides match TRBD1. The CDR3 sequence is 15 residues long. With 4 bases clipped from V and 5 bases from J, the junction kept 5 bases outside the gene matches. CDR1 is SGHTA, CDR2 FQGTGA, per germline. Here the CDR3 DNA reads TGTGCCAGCAGCTCCACCGGGACAGGGACCGGGGAGCTGTTTTTT. The encoded protein is CASSSTGTGTGELFF.

This rearrangement joins TRBV28 to TRBJ2-7, with D tentatively TRBD1 (6 bases). Germline V gives CDR1 MDHEN, CDR2 SYDVKM. V was pared by 3 bases and J by 7 bases, with 7 bases between. The CDR3 covers 11 residues. The CDR3 nucleotides are TGTGCCAGCAGTTTTAGGGGGGAGCAGTACTTC. This gives the protein CASSFRGEQYF.

The chain is built from TRBV28 and TRBJ1-1; tentative D call: TRBD1 (5 bases). The CDR3 consists of 12 residues. V lost 6 bases and J lost 6, with 11 bases in between. Germline lookup yields CDR1 MDHEN and CDR2 SYDVKM. CDR3 residues: CASRGLKAEAFF. The CDR3 DNA reads TGTGCCAGCAGGGGGCTAAAGGCTGAAGCTTTCTTT.